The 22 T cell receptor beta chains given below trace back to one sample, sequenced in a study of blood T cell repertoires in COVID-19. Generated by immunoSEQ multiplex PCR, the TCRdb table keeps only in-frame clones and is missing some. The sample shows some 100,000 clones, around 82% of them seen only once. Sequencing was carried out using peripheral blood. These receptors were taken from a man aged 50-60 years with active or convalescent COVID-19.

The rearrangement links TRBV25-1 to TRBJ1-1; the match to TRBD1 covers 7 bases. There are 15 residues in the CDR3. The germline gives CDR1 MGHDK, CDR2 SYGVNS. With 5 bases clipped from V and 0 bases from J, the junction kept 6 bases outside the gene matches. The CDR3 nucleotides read TGTGCCAGCAGTTCGGACAGGACCATGAACACTGAAGCTTTCTTT. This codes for CASSSDRTMNTEAFF.

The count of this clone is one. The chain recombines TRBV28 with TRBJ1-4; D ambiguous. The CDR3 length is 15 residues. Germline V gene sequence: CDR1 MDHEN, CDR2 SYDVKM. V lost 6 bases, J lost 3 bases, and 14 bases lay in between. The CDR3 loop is CASSLWQDSNEKLFF. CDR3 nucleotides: TGTGCCAGCAGCCTTTGGCAGGACTCTAATGAAAAACTGTTTTTT.

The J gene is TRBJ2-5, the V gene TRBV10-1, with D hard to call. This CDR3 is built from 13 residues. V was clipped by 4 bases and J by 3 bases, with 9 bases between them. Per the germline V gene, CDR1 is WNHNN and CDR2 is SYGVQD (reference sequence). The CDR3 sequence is CASSASVEETQYF. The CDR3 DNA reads TGCGCCAGCAGTGCAAGCGTCGAAGAGACCCAGTACTTC.

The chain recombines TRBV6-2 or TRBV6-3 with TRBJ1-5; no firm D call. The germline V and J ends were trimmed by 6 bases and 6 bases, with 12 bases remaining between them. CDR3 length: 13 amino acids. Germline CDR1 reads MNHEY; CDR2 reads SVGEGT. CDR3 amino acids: CASSYGPGQPQHF. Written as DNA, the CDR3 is TGTGCCAGCAGCTATGGCCCAGGTCAGCCCCAGCATTTT.

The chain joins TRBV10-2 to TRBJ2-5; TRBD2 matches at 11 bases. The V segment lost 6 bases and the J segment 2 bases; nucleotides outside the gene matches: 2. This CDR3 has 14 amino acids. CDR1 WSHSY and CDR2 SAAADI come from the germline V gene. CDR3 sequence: CASSASGGQETQYF. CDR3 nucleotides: TGCGCCAGCAGCGCTAGCGGGGGGCAAGAGACCCAGTACTTC.

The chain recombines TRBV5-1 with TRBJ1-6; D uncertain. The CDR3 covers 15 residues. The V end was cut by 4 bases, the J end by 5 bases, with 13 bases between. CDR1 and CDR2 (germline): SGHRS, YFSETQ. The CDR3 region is CASSPGGADNSPLHF. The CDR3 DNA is TGCGCCAGCAGCCCTGGTGGAGCCGATAATTCACCCCTCCACTTT.

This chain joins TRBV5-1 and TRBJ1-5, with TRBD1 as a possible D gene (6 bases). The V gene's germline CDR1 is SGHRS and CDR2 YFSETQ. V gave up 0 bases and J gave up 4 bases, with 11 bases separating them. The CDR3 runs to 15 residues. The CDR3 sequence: CASSLGDTGNQPQHF. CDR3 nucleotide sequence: TGCGCCAGCAGCTTGGGGGACACTGGGAATCAGCCCCAGCATTTT.

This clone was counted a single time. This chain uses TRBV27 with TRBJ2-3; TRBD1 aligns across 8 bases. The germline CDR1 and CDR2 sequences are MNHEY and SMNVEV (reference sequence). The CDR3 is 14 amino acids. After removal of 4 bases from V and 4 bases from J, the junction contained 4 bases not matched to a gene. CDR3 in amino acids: CASSWDRQADTQYF. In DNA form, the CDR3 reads TGTGCCAGCAGTTGGGACAGGCAGGCAGATACGCAGTATTTT.

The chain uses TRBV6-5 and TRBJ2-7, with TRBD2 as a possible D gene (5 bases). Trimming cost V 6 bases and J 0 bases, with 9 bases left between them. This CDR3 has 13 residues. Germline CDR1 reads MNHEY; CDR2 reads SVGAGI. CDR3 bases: TGTGCCAGCAGGGCCCGGGGCTCCTACGAGCAGTACTTC. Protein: CASRARGSYEQYF.

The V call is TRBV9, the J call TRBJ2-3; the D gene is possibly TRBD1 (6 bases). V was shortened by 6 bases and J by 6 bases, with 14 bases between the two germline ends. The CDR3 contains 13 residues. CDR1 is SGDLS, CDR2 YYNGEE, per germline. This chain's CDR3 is CASNFQRGDTQYF. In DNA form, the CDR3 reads TGTGCCAGCAACTTCCAGAGGGGGGATACGCAGTATTTT.

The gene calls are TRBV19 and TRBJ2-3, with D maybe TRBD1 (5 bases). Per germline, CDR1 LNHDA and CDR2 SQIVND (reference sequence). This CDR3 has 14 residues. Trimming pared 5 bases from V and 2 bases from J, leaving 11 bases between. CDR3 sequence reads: CASSPGPNTDTQYF. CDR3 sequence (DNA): TGTGCCAGTAGTCCAGGGCCCAACACAGATACGCAGTATTTT.

The CDR3 loop is CASSLTGTSDSYEQYF. CDR3 nucleotide sequence: TGCGCCAGCAGCCTAACCGGGACTAGCGACTCCTACGAGCAGTACTTC. The V and J genes are TRBV4-1 and TRBJ2-7; 10 bases fit TRBD2. V shed 4 bases, J shed 0 bases, and the junction held 6 bases outside the gene matches. The CDR3 is 16 amino acids. Germline V gene lookup returns CDR1 MGHRA and CDR2 YSYEKL.

CDR3: CASSEHRQGGTEAFF. DNA of the CDR3: TGCGCCAGCAGTGAGCACCGACAGGGGGGCACTGAAGCTTTCTTT. This chain joins TRBV10-1 and TRBJ1-1; 9 positions match TRBD1. V dropped 2 bases and J dropped 4; count of bases not matched to a gene: 5. Per the germline V gene, CDR1 is WNHNN and CDR2 is SYGVQD (reference sequence). The CDR3 length is 15 residues.

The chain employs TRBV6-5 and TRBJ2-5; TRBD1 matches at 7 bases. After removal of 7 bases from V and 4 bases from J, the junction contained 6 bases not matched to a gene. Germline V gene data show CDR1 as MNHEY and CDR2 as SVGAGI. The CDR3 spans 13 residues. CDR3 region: CASNRGNGETQYF. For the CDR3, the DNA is TGTGCCAGCAACAGGGGAAACGGAGAGACCCAGTACTTC.

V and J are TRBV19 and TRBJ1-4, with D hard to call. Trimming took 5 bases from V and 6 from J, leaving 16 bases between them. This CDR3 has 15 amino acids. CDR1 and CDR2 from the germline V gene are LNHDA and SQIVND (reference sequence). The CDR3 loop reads CASSPRGSGYEKLFF. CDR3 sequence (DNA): TGTGCCAGTAGTCCCAGAGGGAGTGGGTATGAAAAACTGTTTTTT.

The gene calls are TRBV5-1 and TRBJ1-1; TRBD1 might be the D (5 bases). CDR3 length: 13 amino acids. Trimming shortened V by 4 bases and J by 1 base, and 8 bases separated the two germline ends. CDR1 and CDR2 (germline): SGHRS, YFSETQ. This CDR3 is CASSQDTNTEAFF. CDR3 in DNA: TGCGCCAGCAGCCAGGACACGAACACTGAAGCTTTCTTT.

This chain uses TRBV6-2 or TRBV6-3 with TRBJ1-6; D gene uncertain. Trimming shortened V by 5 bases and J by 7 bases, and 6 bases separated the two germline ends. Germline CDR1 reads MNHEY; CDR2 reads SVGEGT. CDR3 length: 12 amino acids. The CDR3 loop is CASSAQNSPLHF. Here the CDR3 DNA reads TGTGCCAGCAGTGCACAGAATTCACCCCTCCACTTT.

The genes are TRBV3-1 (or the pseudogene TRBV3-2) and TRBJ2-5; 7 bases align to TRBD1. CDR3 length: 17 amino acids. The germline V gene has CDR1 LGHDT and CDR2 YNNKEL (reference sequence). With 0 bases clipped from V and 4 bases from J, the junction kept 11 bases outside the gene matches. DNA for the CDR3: TGTGCCAGCAGCCAAGATCATCTTTTGACAGGGATAGAGACCCAGTACTTC. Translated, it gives CASSQDHLLTGIETQYF.

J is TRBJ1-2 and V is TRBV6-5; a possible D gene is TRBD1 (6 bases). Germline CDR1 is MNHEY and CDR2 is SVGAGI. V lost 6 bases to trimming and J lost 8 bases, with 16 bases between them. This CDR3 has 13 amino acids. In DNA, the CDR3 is TGTGCCAGCAGGAGGACAGAAAAGGGCGGCTACACCTTC. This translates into CASRRTEKGGYTF.

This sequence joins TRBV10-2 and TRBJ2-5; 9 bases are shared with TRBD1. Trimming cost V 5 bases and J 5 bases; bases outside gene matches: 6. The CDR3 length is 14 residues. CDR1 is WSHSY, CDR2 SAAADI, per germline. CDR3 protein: CASSKQGADETQYF. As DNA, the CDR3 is TGCGCCAGCAGTAAACAGGGGGCGGATGAGACCCAGTACTTC.

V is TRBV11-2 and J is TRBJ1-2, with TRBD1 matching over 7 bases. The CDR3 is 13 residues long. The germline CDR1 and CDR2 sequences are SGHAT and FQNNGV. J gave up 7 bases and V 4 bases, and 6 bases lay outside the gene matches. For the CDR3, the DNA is TGTGCCAGCAGCTCAAACAGGGGAGGTGGCTACACCTTC. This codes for CASSSNRGGGYTF.

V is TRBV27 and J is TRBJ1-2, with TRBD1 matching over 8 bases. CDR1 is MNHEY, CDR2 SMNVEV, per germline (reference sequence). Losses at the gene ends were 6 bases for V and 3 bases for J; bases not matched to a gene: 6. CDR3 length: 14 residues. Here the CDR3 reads CASSSGGADYGYTF. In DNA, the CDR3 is TGTGCCAGCAGCTCAGGGGGCGCGGACTATGGCTACACCTTC.